This is a list of T cell receptor beta chains from one sample in a study of PD-1 blockade in classical Hodgkin lymphoma. The method was immunoSEQ multiplex PCR; TCRdb's version includes in-frame clones alone and lacks a portion of them. Of tens of thousands of clones in the sample, less than 85% were seen once. Here the sequenced sample was peripheral blood mononuclear cells (PBMCs), taken before the second cycle of nivolumab. These TCRs come from a human donor with classical Hodgkin lymphoma. CDR3s include the opening cysteine and the closing phenylalanine or tryptophan. The order of the fields is V gene, D gene, clone size, J gene, CDR3 protein, CDR3 DNA. D genes are given only for firm matches. Size tells how often a clone was seen (once, few, many) or the class of an expanded clone, and some rows leave it out.

v_call: TRBV6-5; d_call: .; clone_size: .; j_call: TRBJ2-7; cdr3_aa: CASTSGLYEQYF; cdr3_nt: TGTGCCAGCACCTCAGGCCTCTACGAGCAGTACTTC
v_call: TRBV27; d_call: .; clone_size: few; j_call: TRBJ2-5; cdr3_aa: CASSLSTGVAQYF; cdr3_nt: TGTGCCAGCAGTTTATCTACGGGAGTGGCCCAGTACTTC
v_call: TRBV2; d_call: TRBD1; clone_size: medium-sized; j_call: TRBJ1-1; cdr3_aa: CASSQQGARRVFTEAFF; cdr3_nt: TGTGCCAGCAGTCAACAGGGGGCGAGACGTGTGTTCACTGAAGCTTTCTTT
v_call: TRBV30; d_call: .; clone_size: .; j_call: TRBJ2-3; cdr3_aa: CAWGGTDTQYF; cdr3_nt: TGTGCCTGGGGGGGGACAGATACGCAGTATTTT
v_call: TRBV19; d_call: TRBD2; clone_size: few; j_call: TRBJ2-1; cdr3_aa: CASSFRGSGTYNEQFF; cdr3_nt: TGTGCCAGTAGTTTCCGCGGGAGCGGAACCTACAATGAGCAGTTCTTC
v_call: TRBV6-1; d_call: TRBD2; clone_size: once; j_call: TRBJ2-1; cdr3_aa: CASSELAGGYYNEQFF; cdr3_nt: TGTGCCAGCAGTGAACTAGCGGGAGGCTACTACAATGAGCAGTTCTTC
v_call: TRBV7-8; d_call: .; clone_size: .; j_call: TRBJ1-1; cdr3_aa: CASSLDRGDTEAFF; cdr3_nt: TGTGCCAGCAGCTTAGACCGGGGGGACACTGAAGCTTTCTTT
v_call: TRBV4-1; d_call: .; clone_size: .; j_call: TRBJ1-1; cdr3_aa: CASSQVPRQNTEAFF; cdr3_nt: TGCGCCAGCAGCCAAGTCCCCCGGCAGAACACTGAAGCTTTCTTT
v_call: TRBV6-1; d_call: .; clone_size: .; j_call: TRBJ1-2; cdr3_aa: CASSDRTVFYGYTF; cdr3_nt: TGTGCCAGCAGTGATAGGACAGTTTTCTATGGCTACACCTTC
v_call: TRBV6-1; d_call: .; clone_size: .; j_call: TRBJ1-1; cdr3_aa: CASSERRVTEAFF; cdr3_nt: TGTGCCAGCAGTGAGAGGAGGGTTACTGAAGCTTTCTTT
v_call: TRBV14; d_call: .; clone_size: once; j_call: TRBJ1-2; cdr3_aa: CASSQNRGEDYTF; cdr3_nt: TGTGCCAGCAGCCAAAACCGGGGCGAGGACTACACCTTC
v_call: TRBV7-2; d_call: .; clone_size: .; j_call: TRBJ1-3; cdr3_aa: CASSLVVGQVGNTIYF; cdr3_nt: TGTGCCAGCAGCTTAGTGGTCGGGCAGGTTGGAAACACCATATATTTT
v_call: TRBV4-3; d_call: .; clone_size: .; j_call: TRBJ2-2; cdr3_aa: CASSQDRGLPTGELFF; cdr3_nt: TGCGCCAGCAGCCAAGATAGAGGACTTCCCACCGGGGAGCTGTTTTTT
v_call: TRBV28; d_call: .; clone_size: .; j_call: TRBJ2-1; cdr3_aa: CASSVQPGSYNEQFF; cdr3_nt: TGTGCCAGCAGTGTGCAACCAGGGTCCTACAATGAGCAGTTCTTC
v_call: TRBV11-2; d_call: TRBD2; clone_size: .; j_call: TRBJ2-5; cdr3_aa: CASRHTLAGTEKTQYF; cdr3_nt: TGTGCCAGCAGACATACTTTAGCGGGTACCGAAAAGACCCAGTACTTC
v_call: TRBV30; d_call: .; clone_size: .; j_call: TRBJ1-2; cdr3_aa: CALEGLPNYGYTF; cdr3_nt: TGTGCCTTAGAGGGACTGCCGAACTATGGCTACACCTTC
v_call: TRBV6-5; d_call: .; clone_size: .; j_call: TRBJ1-1; cdr3_aa: CASSGRGTDTEAFF; cdr3_nt: TGTGCCAGCAGTGGAAGGGGGACGGACACTGAAGCTTTCTTT
v_call: TRBV7-3; d_call: .; clone_size: few; j_call: TRBJ2-7; cdr3_aa: CASSPGSSSYEQYF; cdr3_nt: TGTGCCAGCAGCCCGGGCTCCAGCTCCTACGAGCAGTACTTC
v_call: TRBV28; d_call: .; clone_size: .; j_call: TRBJ2-3; cdr3_aa: CASSLGGSTDTQYF; cdr3_nt: TGTGCCAGCAGTTTGGGGGGTAGCACAGATACGCAGTATTTT
v_call: TRBV9; d_call: .; clone_size: .; j_call: TRBJ2-5; cdr3_aa: CASSVAGASRETQYF; cdr3_nt: TGTGCCAGCAGCGTAGCAGGGGCCAGTAGAGAGACCCAGTACTTC
v_call: TRBV11-3; d_call: .; clone_size: few; j_call: TRBJ1-1; cdr3_aa: CASSRRQRMNTEAFF; cdr3_nt: TGTGCCAGCAGCCGAAGACAGAGGATGAACACTGAAGCTTTCTTT
v_call: TRBV6-5; d_call: .; clone_size: .; j_call: TRBJ1-5; cdr3_aa: CASSYSGSGQPQHF; cdr3_nt: TGTGCCAGCAGTTACTCAGGGTCAGGTCAGCCCCAGCATTTT
v_call: TRBV7-9; d_call: TRBD1; clone_size: .; j_call: TRBJ1-3; cdr3_aa: CASSLAQGGSGNTIYF; cdr3_nt: TGTGCCAGCAGCTTAGCGCAGGGGGGCTCTGGAAACACCATATATTTT
v_call: TRBV19; d_call: .; clone_size: .; j_call: TRBJ1-4; cdr3_aa: CASSMGQRNEKLFF; cdr3_nt: TGTGCCAGTAGTATGGGCCAGAGAAATGAAAAACTGTTTTTT